This T cell receptor (beta chain) was documented in a study of beta chain features in type 1 diabetes (dated by TCRdb to the late 2010s). About the full investigation: Mean age, gender distribution, total cell number and subset yield did not differ between patients and healthy donors. Across all samples, about 110 million sorted cells were examined, and cell number per subset correlated strongly with RNA yield. The study compared TCRB repertoires of sorted circulating CD4+ T cell subsets between recently diagnosed type 1 diabetes patients and matched healthy donors. Naive and central memory subsets were obtained from all 30 or so donors, but regulatory and stem cell-like memory subsets were isolated from only 8 patients and 8 healthy donors. Overall study results and their limits: The naive, central memory and regulatory TCRB repertoires appeared to resemble one another more closely among patients than among healthy donors. Type 1 diabetes patients showed a moderate but significant shortening of TCRB CDR3 length in all four CD4+ subsets. Only small numbers of individuals were included in the HLA sub-analyses, which left unresolved whether HLA type had any influence on TCRB rearrangement. At VDJ recombination sites, patients with type 1 diabetes made fewer insertions and deleted more nucleotides, a pattern implying thymic rearrangement abnormalities. Sequencing cDNA rather than genomic DNA could over-represent highly expressing activated cells, although activation and CD3 levels did not differ between groups. PCR might favor shorter templates, but patient and control samples were amplified and corrected together, so any skew would affect both groups equally.

This clone occurred a few times. Its antigen is not yet known. There are no base qualities to consult, and no much larger clone falls within one base. A single peripheral blood draw of about 120 mL on average was collected from each donor into heparinised tubes. Naive, central memory, regulatory and stem cell-like memory CD4+ T cells were sorted on a BD FACSAria II using a panel including CD45RO, CCR7, CD25, CD127, CD95 and CD27. All sorted populations exceeded 95% purity. Right away, PBMCs were isolated by Lymphoprep density gradient centrifugation and were stained directly, with no culture step. To minimize batch effects, samples were stained and sorted in pairs, one healthy donor with one patient per experiment. The CDR3, from cysteine to phenylalanine, totals 15 residues. Only the CDR3 portion is preserved as DNA: 45 bases, with reading frame beginning at the first base. V is shortened by 3 bases, J by 10 bases, and the region joining them spans 22 bases. As encoded in the germline V gene, CDR1 is SGDLS while CDR2 is YYNGEE.

The entire isolated RNA was reverse transcribed using the High Capacity cDNA Reverse Transcription Kit, and thus expressed TCRB transcripts were sequenced. Naive, central memory and regulatory T cell samples underwent deep immunoSEQ sequencing, averaging about 3.57 million total reads per sample. Sorted cells were lysed in RLT buffer and RNA was extracted with DNase-treated RNeasy Micro or Mini kits, depending on cell number. Each cell subset was processed on its own to prevent cross-contamination, while patient and healthy donor samples were processed together. TCRB sequences were amplified from cDNA with the immunoSEQ multiplex PCR, producing 87-bp fragments spanning the CDR3 region. Amplicons were sequenced on the Illumina HiSeq platform. The authors' pipeline ran thus. Synthetic template baselines were used to correct PCR bias computationally, reads within Hamming distance 2 were collapsed, and singletons that could not be merged were discarded. Reads were aligned against IMGT so that V, D and J genes, CDR3 length and insertions or deletions at six rearrangement sites could be assigned. Within each subset, clonotype counts were normalized to sorted cell number, and only after that were true diversity and Gini coefficients computed with the tcR R package. The overlap coefficient, calculated on TCRB nucleotide sequences, was used to measure repertoire sharing. Out-of-frame TCRB sequences from naive cells were analyzed to stand in for the pre-selection repertoire. The table was pulled from immuneACCESS by TCRdb, which kept in-frame rearrangements only. Such tables lose some clones; where checked, under half of the loss comes from unresolved V genes, and the rest has no known cause. V and J calls and clone size are those listed in that table; D and trimming were worked out from the DNA. The sample table records approximately 260,000 clones; less than 30% of these occur just once. 0.012% of the sample is held by the ten biggest clonotypes.

Sequencing input: naive CD4+ T cells from blood. What the cell subset or site label conveys for this sample: true naive CD4+ T cells. The clonotype comes from a woman aged 25 to 45 with type 1 diabetes. Here the chain combines TRBV9 and TRBJ1-1; the D gene cannot be named for sure. The base sequence is TGTGCCAGCAGCGCCACTCGCGATAACCCGGGTAGAGCTTTCTTT. This sequence encodes CASSATRDNPGRAFF.